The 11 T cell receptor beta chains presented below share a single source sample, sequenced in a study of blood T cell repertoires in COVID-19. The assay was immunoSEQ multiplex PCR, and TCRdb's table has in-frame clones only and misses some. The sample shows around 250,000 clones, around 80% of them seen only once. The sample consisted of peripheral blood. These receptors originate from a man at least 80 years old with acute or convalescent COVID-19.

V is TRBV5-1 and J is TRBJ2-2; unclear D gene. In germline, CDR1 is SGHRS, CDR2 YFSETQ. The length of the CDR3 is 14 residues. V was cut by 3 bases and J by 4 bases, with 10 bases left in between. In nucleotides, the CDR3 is TGCGCCAGCAGCTCCGCAGGTGGCACCGGGGAGCTGTTTTTT. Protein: CASSSAGGTGELFF.

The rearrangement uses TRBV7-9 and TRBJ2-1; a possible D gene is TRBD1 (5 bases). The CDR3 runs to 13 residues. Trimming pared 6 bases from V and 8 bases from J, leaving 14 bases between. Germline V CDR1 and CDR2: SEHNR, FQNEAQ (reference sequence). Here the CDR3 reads CASSSQGLDEQFF. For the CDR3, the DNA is TGTGCCAGCAGTTCGCAGGGTCTTGATGAGCAGTTCTTC.

The CDR3: CASSPGLAGTGEQYF. The CDR3 region has the DNA TGTGCCAGCAGCCCGGGACTAGCGGGGACGGGAGAGCAGTACTTC. V usage is TRBV3-1 (or the pseudogene TRBV3-2) and J usage is TRBJ2-7, with 13 bases lining up with TRBD2. V lost 4 bases and J lost 7; bases outside the gene matches: 7. Germline V gene lookup returns CDR1 LGHDT and CDR2 YNNKEL (reference sequence). The CDR3 extends over 15 amino acids.

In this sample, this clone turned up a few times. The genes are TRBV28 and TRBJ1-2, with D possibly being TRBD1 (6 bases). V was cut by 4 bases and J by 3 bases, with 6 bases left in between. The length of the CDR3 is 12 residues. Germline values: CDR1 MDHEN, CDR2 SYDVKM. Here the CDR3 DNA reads TGTGCCAGCAGTTACAGGGACTATGGCTACACCTTC. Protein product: CASSYRDYGYTF.

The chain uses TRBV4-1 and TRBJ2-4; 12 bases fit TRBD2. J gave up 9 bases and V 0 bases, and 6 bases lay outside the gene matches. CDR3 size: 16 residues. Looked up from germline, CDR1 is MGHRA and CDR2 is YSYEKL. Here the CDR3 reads CASSQDRLAGGVIQYF. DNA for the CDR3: TGCGCCAGCAGCCAAGATAGGCTAGCGGGAGGGGTCATTCAGTACTTC.

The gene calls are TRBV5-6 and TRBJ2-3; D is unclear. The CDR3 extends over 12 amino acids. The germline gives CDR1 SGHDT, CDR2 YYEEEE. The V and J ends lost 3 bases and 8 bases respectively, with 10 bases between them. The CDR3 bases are TGTGCCAGCAGCTCGCGGATGGGTACGCAGTATTTT. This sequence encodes CASSSRMGTQYF.

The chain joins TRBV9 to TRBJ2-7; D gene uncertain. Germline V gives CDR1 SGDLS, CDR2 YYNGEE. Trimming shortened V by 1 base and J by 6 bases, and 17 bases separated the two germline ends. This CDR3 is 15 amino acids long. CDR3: CASSVTHSQESEQYF. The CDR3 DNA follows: TGTGCCAGCAGCGTAACCCACAGCCAGGAAAGCGAGCAGTACTTC.

This chain's CDR3 is CASSLGERAIGETQYF. CDR3 bases: TGCGCCAGCAGCTTGGGCGAGCGGGCGATCGGAGAGACCCAGTACTTC. V and J are TRBV5-1 and TRBJ2-5; possible D gene TRBD2, 6 bases. The CDR3 contains 16 residues. Trimming took off 0 bases at V and 4 bases at J, with 16 bases between the two ends. From germline, CDR1 is SGHRS and CDR2 YFSETQ.

The CDR3 region is CAWSRQGWDEQYF. The CDR3 bases are TGTGCCTGGAGCCGACAGGGGTGGGACGAGCAGTACTTC. The gene calls are TRBV30 and TRBJ2-7; 8 bases line up with TRBD1. The V gene end was trimmed by 3 bases and the J gene end by 5 bases; junction bases not matched to a gene: 6. The CDR3 extends over 13 amino acids. Per the germline V gene, CDR1 is GTSNPN and CDR2 is SVGIG (reference sequence).

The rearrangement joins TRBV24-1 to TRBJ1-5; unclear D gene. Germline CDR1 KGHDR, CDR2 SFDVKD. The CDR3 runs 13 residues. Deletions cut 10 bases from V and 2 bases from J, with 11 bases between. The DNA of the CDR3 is TGTGCCACTAGCCCGGCGGGCAATCAGCCCCAGCATTTT. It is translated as CATSPAGNQPQHF.

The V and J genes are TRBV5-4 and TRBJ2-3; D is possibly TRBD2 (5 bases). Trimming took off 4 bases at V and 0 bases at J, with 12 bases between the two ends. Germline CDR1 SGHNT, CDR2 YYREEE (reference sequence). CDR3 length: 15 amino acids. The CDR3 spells CASSTKLESTDTQYF. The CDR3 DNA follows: TGTGCCAGCAGCACGAAACTAGAGAGCACAGATACGCAGTATTTT.